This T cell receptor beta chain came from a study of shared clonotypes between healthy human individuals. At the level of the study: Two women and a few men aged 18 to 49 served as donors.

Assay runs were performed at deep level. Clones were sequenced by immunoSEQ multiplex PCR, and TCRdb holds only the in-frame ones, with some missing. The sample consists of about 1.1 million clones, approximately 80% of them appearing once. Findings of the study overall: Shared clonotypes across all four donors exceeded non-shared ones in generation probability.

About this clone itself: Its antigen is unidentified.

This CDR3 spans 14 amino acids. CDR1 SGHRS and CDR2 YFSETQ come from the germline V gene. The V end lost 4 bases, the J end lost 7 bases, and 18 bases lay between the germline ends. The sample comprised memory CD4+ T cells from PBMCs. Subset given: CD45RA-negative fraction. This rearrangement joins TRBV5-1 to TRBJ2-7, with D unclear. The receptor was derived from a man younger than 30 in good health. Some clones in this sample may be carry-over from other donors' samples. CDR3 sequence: CASSPDPVVGEQYF. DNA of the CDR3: TGCGCCAGCAGCCCCGACCCGGTGGTAGGAGAGCAGTACTTC.